This entry features one T cell receptor (beta chain) sequence. The target antigen is unknown. The data originate from a study of T-cell memory formation after mild COVID-19. The overall study: Clusters of TCRs were largely donor specific. Study-wide points: There were some responding clones in pre-infection memory, which suggested that cross-reactive memory had joined. Later expanders leaned CD4+, whereas clones that contracted between day 15 and 85 were balanced CD4/CD8. Clones from the second wave (peaking day 37) had unconfirmed SARS-CoV-2 specificity.

The CDR3 runs 16 residues. Germline V lookup: CDR1 SNHLY, CDR2 FYNNEI. V lost 7 bases and J lost 7; bases outside the gene matches: 13. Each CDR3 protein is one row after TCRdb ran MiXCR on the 5' RACE reads. The sample holds approximately 260,000 distinct CDR3 sequences; around 17% are singletons and the top ten take roughly a fifth. The specimen sequenced was PBMCs or a T cell subset sorted from them (not recorded which). This chain uses TRBV2 with TRBJ2-2, with 9 bases aligning to TRBD1. This TCR was recovered from a man aged 18 to 30 who had mild COVID-19 (a few samples of this study predate the infection). Cell type and time point are not known. The CDR3 sequence: CASTMIRDREGGELFF. In DNA form, the CDR3 reads TGTGCCAGCACAATGATCCGGGACAGGGAAGGCGGGGAGCTGTTTTTT.